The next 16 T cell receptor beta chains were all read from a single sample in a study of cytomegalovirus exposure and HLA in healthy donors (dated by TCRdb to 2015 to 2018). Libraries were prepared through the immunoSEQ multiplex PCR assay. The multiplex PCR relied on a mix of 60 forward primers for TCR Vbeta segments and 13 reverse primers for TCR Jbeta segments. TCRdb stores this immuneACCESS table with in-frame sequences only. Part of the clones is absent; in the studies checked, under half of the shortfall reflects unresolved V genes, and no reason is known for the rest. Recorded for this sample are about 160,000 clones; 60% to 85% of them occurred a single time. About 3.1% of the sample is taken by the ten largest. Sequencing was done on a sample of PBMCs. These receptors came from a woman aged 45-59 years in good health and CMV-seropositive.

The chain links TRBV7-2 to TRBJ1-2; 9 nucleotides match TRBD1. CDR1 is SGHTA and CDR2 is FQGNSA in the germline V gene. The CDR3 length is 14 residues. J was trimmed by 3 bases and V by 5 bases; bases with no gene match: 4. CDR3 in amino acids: CASSPDRGYYGYTF. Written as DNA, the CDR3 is TGTGCCAGCAGCCCGGACAGGGGATACTATGGCTACACCTTC.

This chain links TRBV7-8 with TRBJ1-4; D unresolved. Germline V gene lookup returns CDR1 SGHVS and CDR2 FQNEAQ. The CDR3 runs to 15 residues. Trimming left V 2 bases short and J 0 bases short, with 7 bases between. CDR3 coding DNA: TGTGCCAGCAGCTTACTTGTATCAACTAATGAAAAACTGTTTTTT. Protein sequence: CASSLLVSTNEKLFF.

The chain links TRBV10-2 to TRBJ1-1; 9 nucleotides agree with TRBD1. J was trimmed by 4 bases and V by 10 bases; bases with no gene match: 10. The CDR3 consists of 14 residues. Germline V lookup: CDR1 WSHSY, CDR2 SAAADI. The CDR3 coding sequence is TGCGCCACCCACCGGCCGACAGGGGGCACTGAAGCTTTCTTT. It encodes CATHRPTGGTEAFF.

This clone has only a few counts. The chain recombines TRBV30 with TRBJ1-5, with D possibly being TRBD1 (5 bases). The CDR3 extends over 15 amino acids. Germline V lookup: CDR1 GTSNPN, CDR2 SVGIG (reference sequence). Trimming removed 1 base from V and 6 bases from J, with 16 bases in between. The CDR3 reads CAWSGGWGGSQPQHF. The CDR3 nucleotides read TGTGCCTGGAGTGGGGGCTGGGGAGGAAGTCAGCCCCAGCATTTT.

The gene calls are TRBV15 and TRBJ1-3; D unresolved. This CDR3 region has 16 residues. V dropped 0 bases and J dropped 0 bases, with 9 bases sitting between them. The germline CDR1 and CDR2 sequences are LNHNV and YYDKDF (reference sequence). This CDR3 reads CATSRDRGISGNTIYF. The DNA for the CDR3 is TGTGCCACCAGCAGAGATCGAGGGATCTCTGGAAACACCATATATTTT.

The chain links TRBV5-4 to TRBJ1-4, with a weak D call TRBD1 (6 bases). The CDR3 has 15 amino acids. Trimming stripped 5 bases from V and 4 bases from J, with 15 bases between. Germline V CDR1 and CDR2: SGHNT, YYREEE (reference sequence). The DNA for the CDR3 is TGTGCCAGCAGGCGGACAGACCGGGGTAATGAAAAACTGTTTTTT. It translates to CASRRTDRGNEKLFF.

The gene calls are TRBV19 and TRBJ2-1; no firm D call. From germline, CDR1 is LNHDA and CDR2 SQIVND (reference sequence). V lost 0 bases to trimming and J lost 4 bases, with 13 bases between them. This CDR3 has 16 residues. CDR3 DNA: TGTGCCAGTAGTATAGAAGGCTGGGCAGCTTACAATGAGCAGTTCTTC. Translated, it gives CASSIEGWAAYNEQFF.

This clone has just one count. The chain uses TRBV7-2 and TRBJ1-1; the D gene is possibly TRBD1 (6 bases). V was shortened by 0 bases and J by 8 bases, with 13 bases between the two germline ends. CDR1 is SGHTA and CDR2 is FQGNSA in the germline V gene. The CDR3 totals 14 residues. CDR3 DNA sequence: TGTGCCAGCAGCTTAGCCCCCGGGGGGCGGGAAGCTTTCTTT. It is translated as CASSLAPGGREAFF.

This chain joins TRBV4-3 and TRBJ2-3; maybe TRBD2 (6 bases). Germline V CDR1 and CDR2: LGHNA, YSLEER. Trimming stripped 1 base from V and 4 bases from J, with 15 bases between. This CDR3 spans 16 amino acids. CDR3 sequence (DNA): TGCGCCAGCAGCCAAGGTCTAGCGTCTAGCGCAGATACGCAGTATTTT. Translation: CASSQGLASSADTQYF.

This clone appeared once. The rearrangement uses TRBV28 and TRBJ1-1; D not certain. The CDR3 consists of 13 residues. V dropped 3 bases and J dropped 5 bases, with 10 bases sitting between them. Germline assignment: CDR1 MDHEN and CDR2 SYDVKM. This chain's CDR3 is CASSLRVGTEAFF. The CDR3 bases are TGTGCCAGCAGTTTGAGGGTGGGAACTGAAGCTTTCTTT. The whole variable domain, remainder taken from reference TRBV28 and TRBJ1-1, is DVKVTQSSRYLVKRTGEKVFLECVQDMDHENMFWYRQDPGLGLRLIYFSYDVKMKEKGDIPEGYSVSREKKERFSLILESASTNQTSMYLCASSLRVGTEAFFGQGTRLTVV.

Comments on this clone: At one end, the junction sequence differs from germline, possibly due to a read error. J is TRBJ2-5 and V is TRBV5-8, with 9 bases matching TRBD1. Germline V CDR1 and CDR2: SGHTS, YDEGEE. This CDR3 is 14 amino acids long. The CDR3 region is CASSLDRGQETQYF. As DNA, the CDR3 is TGTGCCAGCAGTTTGGACAGGGGACAAGAGACCCAGTACTTC.

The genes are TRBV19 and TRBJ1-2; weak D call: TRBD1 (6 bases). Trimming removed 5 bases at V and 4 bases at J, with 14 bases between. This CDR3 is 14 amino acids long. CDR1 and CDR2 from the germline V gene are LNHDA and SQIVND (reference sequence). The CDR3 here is CASSSQVTGYGYTF. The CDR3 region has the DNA TGTGCCAGTAGTTCCCAAGTGACAGGCTATGGCTACACCTTC.

The DNA for the CDR3 is TGTGCCAGCAGCCCTCGGACTAGCGGAATGGGCGAGCAGTACTTC. Translation gives CASSPRTSGMGEQYF. The chain carries TRBV7-2 and TRBJ2-7; TRBD2 matches 10 bases. The CDR3 is made up of 15 amino acids. The ends lost 5 bases at V and 6 bases at J; junction bases unmatched: 10. CDR1 is SGHTA, CDR2 FQGNSA, per germline.

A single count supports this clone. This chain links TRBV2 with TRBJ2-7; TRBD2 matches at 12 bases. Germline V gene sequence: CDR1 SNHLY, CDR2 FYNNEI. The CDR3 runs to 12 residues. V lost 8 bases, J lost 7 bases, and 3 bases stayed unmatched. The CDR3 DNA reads TGTGCCAGCGGACTAGCGGGGTGGGAGCAGTACTTC. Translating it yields CASGLAGWEQYF.

As DNA, the CDR3 is TGTGCCAACAGACCCGACAGGGGGGCCGCTCACTATGGCTACACCTTC. Protein: CANRPDRGAAHYGYTF. The chain couples TRBV7-9 to TRBJ1-2; TRBD1 aligns across 9 bases. The CDR3 runs 16 residues. Germline CDR1 is SEHNR and CDR2 is FQNEAQ (reference sequence). The V and J ends lost 10 bases and 3 bases, in that order; junction bases with no gene match: 15.

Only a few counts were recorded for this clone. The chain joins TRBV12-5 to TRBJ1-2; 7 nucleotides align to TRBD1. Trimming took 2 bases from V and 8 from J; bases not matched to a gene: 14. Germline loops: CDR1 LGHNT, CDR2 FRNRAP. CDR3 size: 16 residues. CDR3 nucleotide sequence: TGTGCTAGTGGTTTGCCCAACTTCGACAGGGTAAGGGGCTACACCTTC. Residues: CASGLPNFDRVRGYTF.